Described below is a single T cell receptor beta chain sequence and its context. As yet, its antigen is unknown. Naive CD8 cells were CD45RO-negative, positively selected for CCR7, excluding terminally differentiated effector memory CD45RA+ cells. Donors comprised only Caucasian adults living in Nashville, Tennessee. This CDR3 is 14 amino acids long. The germline V gene has CDR1 MNHEY and CDR2 SMNVEV (reference sequence). V was pared by 5 bases and J by 8 bases, with 3 bases of the junction left unmatched. This sample was taken from a study of shared clonotypes between healthy human individuals. Study results and caveats: Generation probabilities of non-shared clonotypes were lower (relative to those shared by all four donors). Naive CD4 clonotypes overlapped across a handful of donors at around 4.7%.

Using immunoSEQ multiplex PCR, the repertoire was profiled, and TCRdb retains in-frame clones only, with some absent. The data hold around 640,000 clones, with 95% to 97% observed a single time. This clonotype was sampled from a woman between 25 and 40 years old in good health. Sequencing was carried out using naive CD8+ T cells sorted from blood. This chain connects TRBV27 to TRBJ1-6, with TRBD1 identical over 10 bases. The CDR3 sequence is CASSHDRGHSPLHF. The CDR3 DNA reads as TGTGCCAGCAGTCACGACAGGGGGCATTCACCCCTCCACTTT.